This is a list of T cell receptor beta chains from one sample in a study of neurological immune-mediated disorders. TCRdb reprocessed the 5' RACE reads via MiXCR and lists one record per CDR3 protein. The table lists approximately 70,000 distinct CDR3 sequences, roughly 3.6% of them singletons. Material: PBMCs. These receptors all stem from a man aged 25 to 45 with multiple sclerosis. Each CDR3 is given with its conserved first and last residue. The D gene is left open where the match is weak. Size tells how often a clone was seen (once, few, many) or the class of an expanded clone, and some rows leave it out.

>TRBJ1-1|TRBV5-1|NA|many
CASSLGDKNTEAFF
TGCGCCAGCAGCTTGGGGGACAAGAACACTGAAGCTTTCTTT
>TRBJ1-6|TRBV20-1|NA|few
CSAQGPNNSPLNF
TGCAGTGCGCAGGGACCGAATAATTCACCCCTCAACTTT
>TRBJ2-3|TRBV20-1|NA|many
CSATIPGSDTQYF
TGCAGTGCTACCATCCCTGGGTCCGATACGCAGTATTTT
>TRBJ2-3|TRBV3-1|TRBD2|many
CASSQLAGGTDTQYF
TGTGCCAGCAGCCAACTAGCGGGGGGCACAGATACGCAGTATTTT
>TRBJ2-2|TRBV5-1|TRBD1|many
CASSHGTDANTGELFF
TGCGCCAGCAGCCACGGGACAGATGCGAACACCGGGGAGCTGTTTTTT
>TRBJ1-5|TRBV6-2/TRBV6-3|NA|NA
CASRAGARDANQPQNF
TGTGCCAGCAGGGCCGGCGCCCGGGATGCCAATCAGCCCCAGAATTTT
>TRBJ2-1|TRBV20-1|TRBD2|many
CSAQSGDYPYNEQFF
TGCAGTGCCCAATCTGGGGACTACCCCTACAATGAGCAGTTCTTC
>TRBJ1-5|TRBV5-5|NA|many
CASSSGGGAPQPQHF
TGTGCCAGCAGCTCCGGTGGGGGGGCCCCTCAGCCCCAGCATTTT
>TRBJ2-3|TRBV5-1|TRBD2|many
CASNIGTSRGDTQYF
TGCGCCAGCAACATCGGGACTAGCCGGGGAGATACGCAGTATTTT
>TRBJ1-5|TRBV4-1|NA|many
CASSQDIFNQPQHF
TGCGCCAGCAGCCAGGACATATTCAATCAGCCCCAGCATTTT
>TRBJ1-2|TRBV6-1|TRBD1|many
CASSVDRVGGYTF
TGTGCCAGCAGTGTCGACAGGGTCGGTGGCTACACCTTC
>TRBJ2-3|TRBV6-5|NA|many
CASSQGGDTQYF
TGTGCCAGCAGCCAGGGTGGAGATACGCAGTATTTT
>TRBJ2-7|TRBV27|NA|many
CAGRYEQYF
TGTGCCGGCCGGTACGAGCAGTACTTC
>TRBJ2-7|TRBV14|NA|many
CASSRGTSTYEQYF
TGTGCCAGCAGCCGTGGGACAAGCACCTACGAGCAGTACTTC
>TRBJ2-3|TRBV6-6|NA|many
CASSTGDPRQYF
TGTGCCAGCAGTACCGGGGACCCCAGGCAGTATTTT
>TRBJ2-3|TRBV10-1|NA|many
CASSESTDTQYF
TGCGCCAGCAGTGAGAGTACAGATACGCAGTATTTT
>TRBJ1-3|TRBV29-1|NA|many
CSVIRGNTIYF
TGCAGCGTTATTCGGGGAAACACCATATATTTT
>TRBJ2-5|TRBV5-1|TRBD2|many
CASSWGLAGVQETQYF
TGCGCCAGCAGCTGGGGACTAGCGGGGGTCCAAGAGACCCAGTACTTC
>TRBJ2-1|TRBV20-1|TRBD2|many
CSAGTLAAPEQFF
TGCAGTGCTGGGACCCTAGCGGCCCCTGAGCAGTTCTTC
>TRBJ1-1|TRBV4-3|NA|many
CASSQDRNTEAFF
TGCGCCAGCAGCCAAGACAGGAACACTGAAGCTTTCTTT
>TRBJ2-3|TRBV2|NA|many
CASTSGLSYF
TGTGCCAGCACTTCAGGCCTGTCGTATTTT
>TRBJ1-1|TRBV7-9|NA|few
CASSPTLWDTEAFF
TGTGCCAGCAGCCCGACCCTATGGGACACTGAAGCTTTCTTT
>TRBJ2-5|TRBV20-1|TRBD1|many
CSASPRNRGQYF
TGCAGTGCTAGCCCAAGGAACAGGGGGCAGTACTTC
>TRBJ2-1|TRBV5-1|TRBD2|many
CASSLVSGLINNEQFF
TGCGCCAGCAGCTTGGTTAGCGGGCTAATCAACAATGAGCAGTTCTTC